The clone carrying this T cell receptor beta chain was counted ten times or more. The antigen remains unidentified. These data originate in a study of T cell repertoires in cytomegalovirus infection. Study overall: From public TCR beta signatures came an indication of both CMV infection and matching HLA type.

Study-level findings and limits: Summed public TCR beta family frequency identified CMV carriers bearing the relevant HLA. Dominating the ex vivo response were TCR beta clonotypes that were CMV-specific and HLA-C-restricted.

This CDR3 spans 13 amino acids. V lost 2 bases and J lost 6, with 7 bases in between. Germline loops: CDR1 MDHEN, CDR2 SYDVKM. TCRdb itself ran the reads through MiXCR, one entry per CDR3 protein. This sample has hundreds of thousands of distinct CDR3 sequences, with around 11% found just once. The sample taken for sequencing was PBMCs. The genes are TRBV28 and TRBJ2-2; unclear D gene. The origin of this receptor is a human donor in good health (CMV status not recorded). Some clones in this sample may be carry-over from other donors' samples. The CDR3 region is CASSLRVPGELFF. CDR3 bases: TGTGCCAGCAGTTTAAGGGTACCCGGGGAGCTGTTTTTT.